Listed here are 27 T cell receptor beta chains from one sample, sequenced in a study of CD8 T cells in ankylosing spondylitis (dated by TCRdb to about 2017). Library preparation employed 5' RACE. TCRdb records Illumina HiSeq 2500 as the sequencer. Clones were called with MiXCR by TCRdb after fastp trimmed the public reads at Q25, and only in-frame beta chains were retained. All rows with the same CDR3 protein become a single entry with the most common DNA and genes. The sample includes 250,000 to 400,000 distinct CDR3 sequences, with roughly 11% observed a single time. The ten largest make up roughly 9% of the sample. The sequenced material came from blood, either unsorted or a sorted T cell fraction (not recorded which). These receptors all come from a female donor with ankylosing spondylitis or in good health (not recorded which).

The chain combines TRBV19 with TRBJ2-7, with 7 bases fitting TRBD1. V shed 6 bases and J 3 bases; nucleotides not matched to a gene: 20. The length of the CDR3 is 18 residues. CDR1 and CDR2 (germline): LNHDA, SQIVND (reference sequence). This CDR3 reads CASSSFTATGYLGYEQYF. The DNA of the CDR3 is TGTGCCAGTAGCTCATTTACAGCGACAGGGTATCTTGGCTACGAGCAGTACTTC.

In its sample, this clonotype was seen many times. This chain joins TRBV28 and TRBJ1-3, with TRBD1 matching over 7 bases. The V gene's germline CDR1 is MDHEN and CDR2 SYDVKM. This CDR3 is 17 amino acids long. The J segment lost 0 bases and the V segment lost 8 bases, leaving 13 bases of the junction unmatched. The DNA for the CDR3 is TGTGCCAGCGGGGGCCCCCGGGGACAGAACTCTGGAAACACCATATATTTT. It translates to CASGGPRGQNSGNTIYF.

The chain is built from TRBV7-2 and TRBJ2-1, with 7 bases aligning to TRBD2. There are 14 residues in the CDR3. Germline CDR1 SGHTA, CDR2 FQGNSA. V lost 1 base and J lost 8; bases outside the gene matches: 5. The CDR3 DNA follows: TGTGCCAGCAGCTTAGGACTAGCTTTTGATGAGCAGTTCTTC. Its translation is CASSLGLAFDEQFF. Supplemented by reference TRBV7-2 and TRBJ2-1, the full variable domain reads GAGVSQSPSNKVTEKGKDVELRCDPISGHTALYWYRQSLGQGLEFLIYFQGNSAPDKSGLPSDRFSAERTGGSVSTLTIQRTQQEDSAVYLCASSLGLAFDEQFFGPGTRLTVL.

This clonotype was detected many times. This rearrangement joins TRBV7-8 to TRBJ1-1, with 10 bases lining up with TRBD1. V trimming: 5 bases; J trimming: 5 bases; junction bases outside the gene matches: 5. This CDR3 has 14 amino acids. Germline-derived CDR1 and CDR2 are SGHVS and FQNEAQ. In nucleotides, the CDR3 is TGTGCCAGCAGCCCGGGACAGGGGATGACTGAAGCTTTCTTT. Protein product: CASSPGQGMTEAFF.

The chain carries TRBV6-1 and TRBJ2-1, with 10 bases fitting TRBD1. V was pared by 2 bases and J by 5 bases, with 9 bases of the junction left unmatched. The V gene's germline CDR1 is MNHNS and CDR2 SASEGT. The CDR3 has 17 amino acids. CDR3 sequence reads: CASSENPGTGANNEQFF. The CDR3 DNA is TGTGCCAGCAGTGAAAACCCAGGGACAGGGGCAAACAATGAGCAGTTCTTC.

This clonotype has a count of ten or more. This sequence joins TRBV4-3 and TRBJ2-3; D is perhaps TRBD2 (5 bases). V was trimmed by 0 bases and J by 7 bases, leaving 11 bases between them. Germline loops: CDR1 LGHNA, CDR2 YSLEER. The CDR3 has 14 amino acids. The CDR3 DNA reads TGCGCCAGCAGCCAAGATTTTCTAGCAAATACGCAGTATTTT. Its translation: CASSQDFLANTQYF.

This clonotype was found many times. The CDR3 nucleotides read TGTGCCAGCAGTCGACAGAACACCGGGGAGCTGTTTTTT. This translates into CASSRQNTGELFF. The genes are TRBV6-1 and TRBJ2-2; D gene uncertain. Per the germline V gene, CDR1 is MNHNS and CDR2 is SASEGT. The CDR3 is made up of 13 amino acids. Trimming cost V 5 bases and J 1 base, with 5 bases left between them.

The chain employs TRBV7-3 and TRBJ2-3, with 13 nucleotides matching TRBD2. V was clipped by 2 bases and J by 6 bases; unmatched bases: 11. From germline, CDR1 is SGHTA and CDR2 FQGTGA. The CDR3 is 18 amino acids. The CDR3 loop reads CASSLLGTSGAPRDTQYF. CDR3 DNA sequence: TGTGCCAGCAGCTTATTGGGGACTAGCGGGGCCCCGCGGGATACGCAGTATTTT.

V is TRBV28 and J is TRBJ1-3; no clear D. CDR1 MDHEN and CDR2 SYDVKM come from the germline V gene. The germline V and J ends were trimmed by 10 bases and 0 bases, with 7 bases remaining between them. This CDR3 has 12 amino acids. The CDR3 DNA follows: TGTGCCACCGAAGGCTCTGGAAACACCATATATTTT. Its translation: CATEGSGNTIYF.

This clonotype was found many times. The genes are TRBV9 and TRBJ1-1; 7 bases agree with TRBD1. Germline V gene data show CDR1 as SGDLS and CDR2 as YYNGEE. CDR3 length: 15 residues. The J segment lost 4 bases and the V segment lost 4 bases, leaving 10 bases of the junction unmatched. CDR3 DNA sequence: TGTGCCAGCAGCTCTAGAAGGGAGGGGGCCACTGAAGCTTTCTTT. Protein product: CASSSRREGATEAFF.

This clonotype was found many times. The CDR3 coding sequence is TGCAGTGCTAGACCAATCGCGAGCTACGAGCAGTACTTC. Its protein product is CSARPIASYEQYF. This chain uses TRBV20-1 with TRBJ2-7; no clear D. This CDR3 has 13 amino acids. The germline V gene encodes CDR1 DFQATT and CDR2 SNEGSKA (reference sequence). Trimming took 2 bases from V and 3 from J, leaving 11 bases between them.

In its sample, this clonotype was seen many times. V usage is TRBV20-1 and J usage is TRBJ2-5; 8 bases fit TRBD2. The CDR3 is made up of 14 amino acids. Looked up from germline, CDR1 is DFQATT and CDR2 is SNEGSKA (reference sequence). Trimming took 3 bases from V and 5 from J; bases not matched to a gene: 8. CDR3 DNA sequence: TGCAGTGCTAGGGGGTCTAGCGGGTGGGAGACCCAGTACTTC. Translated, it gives CSARGSSGWETQYF.

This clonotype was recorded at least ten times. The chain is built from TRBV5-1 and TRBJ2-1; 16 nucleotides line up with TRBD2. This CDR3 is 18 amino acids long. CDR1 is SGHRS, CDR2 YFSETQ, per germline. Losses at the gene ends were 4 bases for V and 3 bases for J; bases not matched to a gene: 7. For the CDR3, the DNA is TGCGCCAGCAGCCCGGGACTAGCGGGAGGGCCTGGCTACAATGAGCAGTTCTTC. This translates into CASSPGLAGGPGYNEQFF. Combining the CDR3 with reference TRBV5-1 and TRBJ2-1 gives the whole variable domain KAGVTQTPRYLIKTRGQQVTLSCSPISGHRSVSWYQQTPGQGLQFLFEYFSETQRNKGNFPGRFSGRQFSNSRSEMNVSTLELGDSALYLCASSPGLAGGPGYNEQFFGPGTRLTVL.

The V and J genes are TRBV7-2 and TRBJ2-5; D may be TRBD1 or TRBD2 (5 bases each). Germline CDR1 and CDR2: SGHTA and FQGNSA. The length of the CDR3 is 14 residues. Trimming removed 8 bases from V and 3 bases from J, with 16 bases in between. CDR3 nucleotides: TGTGCCAGCGGGAGAACCAGGGTAAAAGAGACCCAGTACTTC. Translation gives CASGRTRVKETQYF.

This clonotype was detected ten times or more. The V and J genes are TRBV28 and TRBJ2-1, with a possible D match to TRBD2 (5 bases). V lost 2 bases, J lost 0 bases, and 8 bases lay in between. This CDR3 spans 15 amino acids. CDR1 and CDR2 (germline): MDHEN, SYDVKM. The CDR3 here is CASSLGGFSYNEQFF. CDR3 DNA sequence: TGTGCCAGCAGTTTAGGCGGGTTCTCCTACAATGAGCAGTTCTTC. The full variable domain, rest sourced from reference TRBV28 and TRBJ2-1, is DVKVTQSSRYLVKRTGEKVFLECVQDMDHENMFWYRQDPGLGLRLIYFSYDVKMKEKGDIPEGYSVSREKKERFSLILESASTNQTSMYLCASSLGGFSYNEQFFGPGTRLTVL.

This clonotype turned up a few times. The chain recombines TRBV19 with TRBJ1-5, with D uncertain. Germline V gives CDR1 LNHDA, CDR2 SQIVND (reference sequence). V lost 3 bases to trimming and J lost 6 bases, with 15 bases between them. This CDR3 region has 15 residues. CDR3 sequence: CASSIAGVEVQPQHF. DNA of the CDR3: TGTGCCAGTAGTATCGCCGGGGTCGAGGTTCAGCCCCAGCATTTT.

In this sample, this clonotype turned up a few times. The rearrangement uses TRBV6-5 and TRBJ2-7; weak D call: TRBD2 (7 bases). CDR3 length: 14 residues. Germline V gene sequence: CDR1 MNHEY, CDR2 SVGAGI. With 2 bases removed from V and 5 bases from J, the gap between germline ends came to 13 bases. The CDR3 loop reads CASSYRGREDEQYF. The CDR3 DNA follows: TGTGCCAGCAGTTACAGGGGGAGGGAAGACGAGCAGTACTTC.

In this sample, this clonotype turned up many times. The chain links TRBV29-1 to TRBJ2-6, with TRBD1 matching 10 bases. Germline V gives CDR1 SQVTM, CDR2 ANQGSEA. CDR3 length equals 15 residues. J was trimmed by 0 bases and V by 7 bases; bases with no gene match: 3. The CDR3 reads CSAGQGGSGANVLTF. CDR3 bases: TGCAGCGCTGGACAGGGGGGCTCTGGGGCCAACGTCCTGACTTTC.

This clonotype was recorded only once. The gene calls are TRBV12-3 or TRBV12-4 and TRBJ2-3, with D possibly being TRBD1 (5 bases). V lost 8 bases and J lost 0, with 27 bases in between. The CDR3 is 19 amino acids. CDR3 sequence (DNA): TGTGCCAGCTGCCTACAGCGATTAACTCAGGGTACTAGCACAGATACGCAGTATTTT. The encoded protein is CASCLQRLTQGTSTDTQYF.

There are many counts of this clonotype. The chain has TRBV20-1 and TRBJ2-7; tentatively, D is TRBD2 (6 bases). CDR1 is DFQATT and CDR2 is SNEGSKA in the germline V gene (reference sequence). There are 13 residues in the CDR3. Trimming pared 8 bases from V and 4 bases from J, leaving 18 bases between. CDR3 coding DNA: TGCAGTCTGAGATCCGGAGGGGAGTACGAGCAGTACTTC. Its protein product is CSLRSGGEYEQYF.

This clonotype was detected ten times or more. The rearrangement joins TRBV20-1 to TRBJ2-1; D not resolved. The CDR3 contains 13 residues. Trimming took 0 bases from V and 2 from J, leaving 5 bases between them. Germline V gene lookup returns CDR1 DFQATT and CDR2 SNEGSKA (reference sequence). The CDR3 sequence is CSAREGPYNEQFF. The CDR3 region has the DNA TGCAGTGCTAGAGAAGGACCCTACAATGAGCAGTTCTTC.

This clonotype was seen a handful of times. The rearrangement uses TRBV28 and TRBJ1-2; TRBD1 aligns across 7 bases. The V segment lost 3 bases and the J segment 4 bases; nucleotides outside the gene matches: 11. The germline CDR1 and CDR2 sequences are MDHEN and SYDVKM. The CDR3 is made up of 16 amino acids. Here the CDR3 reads CASSFEALGQVYGYTF. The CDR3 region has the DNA TGTGCCAGCAGTTTTGAGGCCCTAGGACAGGTCTATGGCTACACCTTC.

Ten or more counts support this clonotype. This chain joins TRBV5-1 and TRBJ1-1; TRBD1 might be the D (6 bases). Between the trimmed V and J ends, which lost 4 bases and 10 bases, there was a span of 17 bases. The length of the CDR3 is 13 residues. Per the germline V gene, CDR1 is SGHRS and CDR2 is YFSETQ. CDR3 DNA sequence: TGCGCCAGCAGCCCCCGAGAGGGGGGGAGAGCTTTCTTT. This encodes CASSPREGGRAFF.

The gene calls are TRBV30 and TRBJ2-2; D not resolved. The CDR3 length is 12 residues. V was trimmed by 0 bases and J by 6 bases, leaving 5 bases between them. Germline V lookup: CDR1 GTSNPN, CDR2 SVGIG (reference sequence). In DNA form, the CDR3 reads TGTGCCTGGAGTGTAGTGCCCGGGGAGCTGTTTTTT. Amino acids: CAWSVVPGELFF.

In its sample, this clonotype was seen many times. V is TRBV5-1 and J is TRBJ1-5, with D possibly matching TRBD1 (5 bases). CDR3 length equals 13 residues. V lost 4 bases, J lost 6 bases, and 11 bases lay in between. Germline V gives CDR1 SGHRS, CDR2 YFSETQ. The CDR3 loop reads CASSLGEGQPQHF. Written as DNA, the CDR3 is TGCGCCAGCAGCCTGGGGGAGGGTCAGCCCCAGCATTTT. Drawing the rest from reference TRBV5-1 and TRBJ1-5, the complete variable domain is KAGVTQTPRYLIKTRGQQVTLSCSPISGHRSVSWYQQTPGQGLQFLFEYFSETQRNKGNFPGRFSGRQFSNSRSEMNVSTLELGDSALYLCASSLGEGQPQHFGDGTRLSIL.

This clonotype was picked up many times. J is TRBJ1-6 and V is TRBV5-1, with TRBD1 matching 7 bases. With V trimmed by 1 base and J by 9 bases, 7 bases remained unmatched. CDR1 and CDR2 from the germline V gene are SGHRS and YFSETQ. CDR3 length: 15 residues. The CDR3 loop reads CASSLIFEGASPLHF. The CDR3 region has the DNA TGCGCCAGCAGCTTGATTTTTGAGGGGGCTTCACCCCTCCACTTT. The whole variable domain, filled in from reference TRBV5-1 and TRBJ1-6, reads KAGVTQTPRYLIKTRGQQVTLSCSPISGHRSVSWYQQTPGQGLQFLFEYFSETQRNKGNFPGRFSGRQFSNSRSEMNVSTLELGDSALYLCASSLIFEGASPLHFGNGTRLTVT.

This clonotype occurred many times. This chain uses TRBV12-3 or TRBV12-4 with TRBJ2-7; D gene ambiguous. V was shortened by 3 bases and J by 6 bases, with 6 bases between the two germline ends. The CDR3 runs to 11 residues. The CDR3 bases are TGTGCCAGCAGTTTGGCTTTCGAGCAGTACTTC. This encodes CASSLAFEQYF.